Shown below are 4 T cell receptor beta chains from a single sample sequenced in a study of long-term antiretroviral therapy in people with HIV (dated by TCRdb to about 2022). The immunoSEQ hsTCRB v3.0 assay was used at survey level resolution for TRB variable region sequencing. The clones in this table, taken by TCRdb from immuneACCESS, are in-frame only. Not every clone is retained; where verified, under half of the shortfall comes from an unresolved V gene, and the cause of the rest is unknown. The sample data list approximately 32,000 clones, and about four fifths of these were observed just once. The top ten clonotypes cover roughly 8.6% of the sample. The sequencing used unsorted PBMCs, collected 0.4 years before starting antiretroviral therapy. Source of these receptors: a man younger than 35 with HIV.

The chain carries TRBV28 and TRBJ2-7, with 9 nucleotides matching TRBD1. CDR1 and CDR2 (germline): MDHEN, SYDVKM. The CDR3 runs 14 residues. J was trimmed by 5 bases and V by 8 bases; bases with no gene match: 10. CDR3 nucleotides: TGTGCCAGCTCCCTACACAGGGGGCTAGACGAGCAGTACTTC. It translates to CASSLHRGLDEQYF.

This chain uses TRBV2 with TRBJ2-3; D is ambiguous. The germline V gene has CDR1 SNHLY and CDR2 FYNNEI. The CDR3 has 11 amino acids. The V gene lost 4 bases and the J gene lost 9 bases, with 8 bases spanning the gap. Written as DNA, the CDR3 is TGTGCCAGCAGTGGTATTGACACGCAGTATTTT. Translation: CASSGIDTQYF.

The chain is built from TRBV25-1 and TRBJ2-7; tentatively, D is TRBD1 (5 bases). V lost 10 bases, J lost 2 bases, and 12 bases lay in between. This CDR3 is 12 amino acids long. Germline CDR1 and CDR2: MGHDK and SYGVNS. This chain's CDR3 is CATRASAYEQYF. The CDR3, as DNA: TGTGCCACCAGGGCGAGTGCCTACGAGCAGTACTTC.

The CDR3 nucleotides read TGTGCCAGCAGCTTGAATTACGGTGAAAAACTGTTTTTT. This translates into CASSLNYGEKLFF. V usage is TRBV7-6 and J usage is TRBJ1-4; D is uncertain. Trimming stripped 3 bases from V and 7 bases from J, with 9 bases between. The CDR3 is 13 residues long. The germline V gene has CDR1 SGHVS and CDR2 FNYEAQ.